This is a list of T cell receptor beta chains from one sample in a study of T cells in Graves' hyperthyroidism and ophthalmopathy. In TCRdb, the multiplex PCR reads were re-called with MiXCR into one record per CDR3 protein. The sample lists about 270,000 distinct CDR3 sequences; about 20% were seen once. The sequenced sample was blood. All receptors derive from a man younger than 40 with Graves' ophthalmopathy. The CDR3 runs from the conserved cysteine through the conserved F or W. A D gene is named only where the DNA matches it firmly. A clone size is listed for some rows: how often the clone was seen (once, few, many), or a class if it is expanded.

>TRBV7-9|TRBD2|TRBJ2-1|.
TGTGCCAGCAGCTTAGGGCCCACTAGCGGGTTTTACAATGAGCAGTTCTTC
CASSLGPTSGFYNEQFF
>TRBV3-1|.|TRBJ1-3|many
TGTGCCAGCAGACCAAGCTCTGGAAACACCATATATTTT
CASRPSSGNTIYF
>TRBV19|TRBD1|TRBJ2-1|few
TGTGCCAGTGGGGGACAGCTTTACAATGAGCAGTTCTTC
CASGGQLYNEQFF
>TRBV6-1|TRBD2|TRBJ2-1|many
TGTGCCAGCAGTGAAGCGTCTGCGGGAGGCAATGAGCAGTTCTTC
CASSEASAGGNEQFF
>TRBV27|.|TRBJ1-1|many
TGTGCCAGCAGTTTCTTACCCGAGGGTAGGACTGAAGCTTTCTTT
CASSFLPEGRTEAFF
>TRBV6-1|.|TRBJ1-5|.
TGTGCCAGCACCCGGACGGCGCGACAGCCCCAGCATTTT
CASTRTARQPQHF
>TRBV11-2|TRBD2|TRBJ2-1|many
TGTGCCAGCAGCTTAGGTACGGGAGGGCGCGATGAGCAGTTCTTC
CASSLGTGGRDEQFF
>TRBV12-3/TRBV12-4|TRBD1|TRBJ1-4|many
TGTGCCAGTGGGGACAGTCAGAATGAAAAACTGTTTTTT
CASGDSQNEKLFF
>TRBV7-9|.|TRBJ1-1|few
TGTGCCAGCAGCTTAGGTCCGCTCCTGAGCGACACTGAAGCTTTCTTT
CASSLGPLLSDTEAFF
>TRBV6-5|.|TRBJ2-1|.
TGTGCCAGCAGTTACCAGGTCCTGGATGAGCAGTTCTTC
CASSYQVLDEQFF
>TRBV3-1|.|TRBJ1-1|many
TGTGCCAGCAGCCAAGTAAAGCAGGGGACCTTGAACACTGAAGCTTTCTTT
CASSQVKQGTLNTEAFF
>TRBV7-9|.|TRBJ2-3|few
TGTGCCAGCAGCTTAGCCTCGGGCATCAGCACAGATACGCAGTATTTT
CASSLASGISTDTQYF
>TRBV13|.|TRBJ1-1|.
TGTGCCAGCAGAAGCTCGGGGAGGAACACTGAAGCTTTCTTT
CASRSSGRNTEAFF
>TRBV20-1|TRBD2|TRBJ2-1|few
TGCAGTGCTCCACCGGGACTAGCGGTCTACAATGAGCAGTTCTTC
CSAPPGLAVYNEQFF
>TRBV7-2|.|TRBJ1-5|.
TGTGCCAGCAGCTTTCGGGGTAATCAGCCCCAGCATTTT
CASSFRGNQPQHF
>TRBV10-1|TRBD2|TRBJ2-2|few
TGCGCCAGCAGTGTTGGCGGGAGGATCGGGGAGCTGTTTTTT
CASSVGGRIGELFF
>TRBV20-1|TRBD2|TRBJ2-7|.
TGCACGGCTAGCGGGACCGACGAGCAGTACTTC
CTASGTDEQYF
>TRBV18|.|TRBJ2-5|.
TGTGCCAGCTCACCAGGAAAAGAGACCCAGTACTTC
CASSPGKETQYF
>TRBV6-7|.|TRBJ1-5|few
TGTGCCAGCAGTCCGAGGGTCATCGGCAATCAGCCCCAGCATTTT
CASSPRVIGNQPQHF
>TRBV28|TRBD1|TRBJ1-5|many
TGTGCCAGCAGTCCCGGGACAGGGGGCCATCAGCCCCAGCATTTT
CASSPGTGGHQPQHF
>TRBV5-1|.|TRBJ1-1|many
TGCGCCAGCAGCTTTGGGGGGGAGGGGAACACTGAAGCTTTCTTT
CASSFGGEGNTEAFF
>TRBV12-3/TRBV12-4|.|TRBJ2-7|many
TGTGCCAGCAGTGAGGGGCAAAACTACGAGCAGTACTTC
CASSEGQNYEQYF
>TRBV12-3/TRBV12-4|.|TRBJ2-7|many
TGTGCCAGCAGTGCCGCACAGGGTTTCCACGAGCAGTACTTC
CASSAAQGFHEQYF
>TRBV7-6|.|TRBJ2-1|.
TGTGCCAGCAGCCGGACGAAGGGTGAGCAGTTCTTC
CASSRTKGEQFF
>TRBV6-1|.|TRBJ1-2|.
TGTGCCAGCAGTGGGACACAGCGTGGCTACACCTTC
CASSGTQRGYTF
>TRBV29-1|.|TRBJ2-5|.
TGCAGCGTTGCGCCTCTAGACAGTTTGGAGACCCAGTACTTC
CSVAPLDSLETQYF